A single sample gave rise to the 10 T cell receptor beta chains below, sequenced in a study of blood T cell repertoires in COVID-19. Some clones are missing from TCRdb's copy, which holds only in-frame ones; the method was immunoSEQ multiplex PCR. The table includes a few hundred thousand clones, over 80% detected once. Sequencing used peripheral blood. The receptors stem from a woman in her forties or fifties with COVID-19, enrolled during active disease.

V gene TRBV6-5 combines with J gene TRBJ1-4, with a possible D match to TRBD1 (6 bases). Germline CDR1 is MNHEY and CDR2 is SVGAGI. CDR3 size: 15 residues. V was shortened by 2 bases and J by 5 bases, with 12 bases between the two germline ends. CDR3 in DNA: TGTGCCAGCAGTTACAGGACAGCCCGGAATGAAAAACTGTTTTTT. Amino acid sequence: CASSYRTARNEKLFF.

The V gene is TRBV7-2, the J gene TRBJ2-1; 8 bases are shared with TRBD2. The length of the CDR3 is 13 residues. Trimming removed 5 bases from V and 7 bases from J; junction bases left unmatched: 4. Germline-derived CDR1 and CDR2 are SGHTA and FQGNSA. The CDR3 nucleotides read TGTGCCAGCAGCCAGCGGGAGTGGAATGAGCAGTTCTTC. This translates into CASSQREWNEQFF.

The chain is built from TRBV4-2 and TRBJ2-1, with D perhaps TRBD2 (6 bases). The V and J ends lost 1 base and 6 bases respectively, with 22 bases between them. This CDR3 is built from 18 residues. Germline assignment: CDR1 LGHNA and CDR2 YNFKEQ. As DNA, the CDR3 is TGTGCCAGCAGCCAAGGGGTCCTGGCGGCGGGACGGGTCAATGAGCAGTTCTTC. Protein product: CASSQGVLAAGRVNEQFF.

V is TRBV7-2 and J is TRBJ2-2, with D tentatively TRBD1 (6 bases). Germline CDR1 SGHTA, CDR2 FQGNSA. With 1 base removed from V and 7 bases from J, the gap between germline ends came to 10 bases. The CDR3 extends over 14 amino acids. The DNA of the CDR3 is TGTGCCAGCAGCTTAGTAACAGGGTACGGGGAGCTGTTTTTT. Residues: CASSLVTGYGELFF.

The genes are TRBV29-1 and TRBJ1-6, with 9 bases that match TRBD1. The CDR3 covers 14 residues. The V segment lost 7 bases and the J segment 9 bases; nucleotides outside the gene matches: 10. CDR1 is SQVTM, CDR2 ANQGSEA, per germline. The CDR3 DNA follows: TGCAGCGCTAGACAGGGGGGAGGTGCTTCACCCCTCCACTTT. Amino acids: CSARQGGGASPLHF.

V and J are TRBV4-1 and TRBJ2-5; D perhaps matches TRBD1 (8 bases). Trimming cost V 1 base and J 2 bases, with 17 bases left between them. Germline lookup yields CDR1 MGHRA and CDR2 YSYEKL. There are 17 residues in the CDR3. The CDR3, as DNA: TGCGCCAGCAGCCAAGGCGTTTTACAGGGGGGGCAAGAGACCCAGTACTTC. Translating it yields CASSQGVLQGGQETQYF.

The V call is TRBV27, the J call TRBJ1-6; 8 positions match TRBD1. The junction had 9 bases not matched to a gene; V was cut back by 5 bases and J by 6 bases. Per the germline V gene, CDR1 is MNHEY and CDR2 is SMNVEV (reference sequence). The CDR3 covers 16 residues. The CDR3 nucleotides are TGTGCCAGCAGTCCCCGGACAGGGCTACCTAATTCACCCCTCCACTTT. Amino acids: CASSPRTGLPNSPLHF.

Comments on this clone: Because the CDR3 is missing its conserved closing phenylalanine or tryptophan, this is likely a read error. The limits of the CDR3 on the DNA are not certain, so only TCRdb's listed CDR3 is given. CDR3 protein: CASGIRQAL. The chain is built from TRBV6-6 and TRBJ1-1; TRBD1, the table's D call, lacks a check against the DNA. The CDR3 spans 9 amino acids, including both terminal residues. Germline-derived CDR1 and CDR2 are MNHNY and SVGAGI (reference sequence).

This rearrangement joins TRBV6-5 to TRBJ2-1; 12 nucleotides match TRBD2. The germline V gene has CDR1 MNHEY and CDR2 SVGAGI. V dropped 8 bases and J dropped 6; count of bases not matched to a gene: 5. The CDR3 runs to 14 residues. The CDR3: CASQGTSGFNEQFF. The CDR3 region has the DNA TGTGCCAGCCAGGGGACTAGCGGGTTCAATGAGCAGTTCTTC.

This chain connects TRBV6-5 to TRBJ2-3; 13 bases map to TRBD2. This CDR3 comprises 15 residues. V gave up 10 bases and J gave up 5 bases; unmatched junction bases: 9. The germline gives CDR1 MNHEY, CDR2 SVGAGI. The CDR3 is CATGLAGAPGDTQYF. CDR3 sequence (DNA): TGTGCCACAGGACTAGCGGGAGCCCCCGGAGATACGCAGTATTTT.